This T cell receptor beta chain is from a study of cytomegalovirus exposure and HLA in healthy donors. Background on the study: Across roughly 400 genotyped donors, approximately 81% landed in the Caucasian-associated ancestry cluster.

In the PCR, 60 Vbeta and 13 Jbeta primers were used. The protocol was immunoSEQ multiplex PCR, while the TCRdb copy is restricted to in-frame clones and leaves out a portion. Of 100,000 to 150,000 clones in the sample, about two thirds are singletons; the top ten hold about 4.5%. Notes on this clone: Its specificity is unknown.

Study-wide results and caveats: Several of the most significant clusters appeared linked to common viral pathogens, based on a later analysis. Rarity marked most TCR sequences, yet some public TCRs occurred in many donors. Among CMV-associated TCR beta chains, most appeared HLA-restricted in a later analysis.

This CDR3 spans 14 amino acids. The V segment lost 4 bases and the J segment 8 bases; nucleotides outside the gene matches: 11. Germline loops: CDR1 SQVTM, CDR2 ANQGSEA. Sequenced input: PBMCs. J is TRBJ1-2 and V is TRBV29-1, with TRBD1 matching 9 bases. The receptor was derived from a man between 60 and 75 years old in good health and CMV-seropositive. CDR3 nucleotide sequence: TGCAGCGTTGTCCCGGGACAGGGTGAAGGCGGCTACACCTTC. It encodes CSVVPGQGEGGYTF. Complete variable domain (other parts from reference TRBV29-1 and TRBJ1-2): SAVISQKPSRDICQRGTSLTIQCQVDSQVTMMFWYRQQPGQSLTLIATANQGSEATYESGFVIDKFPISRPNLTFSTLTVSNMSPEDSSIYLCSVVPGQGEGGYTFGSGTRLTVV.